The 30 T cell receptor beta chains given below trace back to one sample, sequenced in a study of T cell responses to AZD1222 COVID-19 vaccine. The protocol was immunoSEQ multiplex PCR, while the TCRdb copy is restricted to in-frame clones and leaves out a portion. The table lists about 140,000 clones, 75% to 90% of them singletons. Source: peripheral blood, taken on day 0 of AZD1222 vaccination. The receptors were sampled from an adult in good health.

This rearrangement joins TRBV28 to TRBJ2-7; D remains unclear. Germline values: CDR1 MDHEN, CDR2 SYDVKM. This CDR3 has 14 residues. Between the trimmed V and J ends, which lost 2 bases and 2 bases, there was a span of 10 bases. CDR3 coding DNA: TGTGCCAGCAGTTTAAGAGCGCAACCCTACGAGCAGTACTTC. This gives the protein CASSLRAQPYEQYF.

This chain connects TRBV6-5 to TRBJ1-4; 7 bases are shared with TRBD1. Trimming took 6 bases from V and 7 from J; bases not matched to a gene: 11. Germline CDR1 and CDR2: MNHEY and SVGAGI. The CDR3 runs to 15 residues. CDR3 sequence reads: CASSFQSGGAEKLFF. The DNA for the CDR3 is TGTGCCAGCAGCTTCCAATCAGGGGGAGCTGAAAAACTGTTTTTT.

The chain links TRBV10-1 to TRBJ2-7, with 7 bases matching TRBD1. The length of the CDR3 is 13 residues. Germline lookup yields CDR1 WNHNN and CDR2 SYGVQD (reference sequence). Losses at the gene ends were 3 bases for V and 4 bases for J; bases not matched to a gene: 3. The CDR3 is CASSDNRGYEQYF. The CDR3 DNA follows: TGCGCCAGCAGTGATAACAGGGGTTACGAGCAGTACTTC.

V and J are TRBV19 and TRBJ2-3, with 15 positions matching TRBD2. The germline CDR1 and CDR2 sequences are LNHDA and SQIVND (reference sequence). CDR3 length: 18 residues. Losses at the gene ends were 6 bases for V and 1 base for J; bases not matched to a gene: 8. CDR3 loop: CASRTGLAGGPGTDTQYF. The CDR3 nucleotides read TGTGCCAGTAGGACTGGACTAGCGGGAGGGCCGGGCACAGATACGCAGTATTTT.

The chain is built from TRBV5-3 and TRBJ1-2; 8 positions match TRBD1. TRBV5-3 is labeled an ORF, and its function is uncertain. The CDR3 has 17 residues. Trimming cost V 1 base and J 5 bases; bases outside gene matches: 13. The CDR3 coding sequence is TGTGCCAGAAGCTTGTTAGTTCTACAGGGGGTTAGATATGGCTACACCTTC. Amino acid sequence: CARSLLVLQGVRYGYTF.

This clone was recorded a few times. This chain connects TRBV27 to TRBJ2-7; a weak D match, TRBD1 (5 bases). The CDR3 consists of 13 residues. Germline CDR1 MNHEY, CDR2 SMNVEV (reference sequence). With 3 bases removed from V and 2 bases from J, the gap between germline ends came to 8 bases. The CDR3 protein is CASSLSRAYEQYF. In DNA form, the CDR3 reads TGTGCCAGCAGTTTGTCCAGGGCCTACGAGCAGTACTTC.

The CDR3 region has the DNA TGTGCCAGCAGTGTGGACAGGGGAAAGGAAGGCTACACCTTC. Translating it yields CASSVDRGKEGYTF. This chain connects TRBV25-1 to TRBJ1-2; 9 nucleotides line up with TRBD1. V lost 4 bases to trimming and J lost 8 bases; unmatched junction nucleotides: 8. The CDR3 runs to 14 residues. Germline values: CDR1 MGHDK, CDR2 SYGVNS.

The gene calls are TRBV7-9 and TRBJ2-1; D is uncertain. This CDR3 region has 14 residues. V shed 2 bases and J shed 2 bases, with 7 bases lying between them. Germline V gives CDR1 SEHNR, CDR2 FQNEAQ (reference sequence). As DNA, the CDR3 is TGTGCCAGCAGCTTAATTGAGCCCTACAATGAGCAGTTCTTC. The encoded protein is CASSLIEPYNEQFF.

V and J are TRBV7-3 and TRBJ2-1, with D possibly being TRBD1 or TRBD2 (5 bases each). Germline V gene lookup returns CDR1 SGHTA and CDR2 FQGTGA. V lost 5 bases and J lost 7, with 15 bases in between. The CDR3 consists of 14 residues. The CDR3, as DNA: TGTGCCAGCAGCGGCCCCGGGACCGGAAATGAGCAGTTCTTC. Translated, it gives CASSGPGTGNEQFF. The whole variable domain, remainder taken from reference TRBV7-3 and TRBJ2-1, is GAGVSQTPSNKVTEKGKYVELRCDPISGHTALYWYRQSLGQGPEFLIYFQGTGAADDSGLPNDRFFAVRPEGSVSTLKIQRTERGDSAVYLCASSGPGTGNEQFFGPGTRLTVL.

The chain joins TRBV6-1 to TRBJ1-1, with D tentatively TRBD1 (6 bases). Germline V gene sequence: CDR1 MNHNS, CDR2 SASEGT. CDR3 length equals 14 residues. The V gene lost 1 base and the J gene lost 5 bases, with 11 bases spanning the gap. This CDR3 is CASSEVRGRTEAFF. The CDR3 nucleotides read TGTGCCAGCAGTGAAGTCAGGGGTAGGACTGAAGCTTTCTTT.

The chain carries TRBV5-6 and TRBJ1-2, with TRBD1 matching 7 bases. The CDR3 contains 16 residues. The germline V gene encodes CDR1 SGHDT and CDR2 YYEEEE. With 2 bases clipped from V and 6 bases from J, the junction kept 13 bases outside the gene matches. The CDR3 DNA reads TGTGCCAGCAGCTTCTACGGGACAGTGTTTTCTGATGGCTACACCTTC. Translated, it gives CASSFYGTVFSDGYTF.

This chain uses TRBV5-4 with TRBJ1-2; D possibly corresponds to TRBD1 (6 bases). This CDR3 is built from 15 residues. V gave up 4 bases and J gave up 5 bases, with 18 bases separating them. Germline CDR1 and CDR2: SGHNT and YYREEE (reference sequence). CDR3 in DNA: TGTGCCAGCAGCCCCGGGGGCAGGGCGGTGTATGGCTACACCTTC. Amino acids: CASSPGGRAVYGYTF.

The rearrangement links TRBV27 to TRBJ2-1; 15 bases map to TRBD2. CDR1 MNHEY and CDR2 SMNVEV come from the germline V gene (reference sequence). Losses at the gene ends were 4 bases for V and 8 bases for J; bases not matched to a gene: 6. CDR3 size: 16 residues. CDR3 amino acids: CASSSPGLAGGYEQFF. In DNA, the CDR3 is TGTGCCAGCAGTTCACCGGGACTAGCGGGAGGATATGAGCAGTTCTTC.

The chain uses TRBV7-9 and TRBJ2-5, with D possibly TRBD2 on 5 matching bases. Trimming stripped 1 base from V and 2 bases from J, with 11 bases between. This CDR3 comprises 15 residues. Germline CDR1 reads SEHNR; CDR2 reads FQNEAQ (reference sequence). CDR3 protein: CASSLVGEVQETQYF. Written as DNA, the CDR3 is TGTGCCAGCAGCTTAGTCGGGGAAGTACAAGAGACCCAGTACTTC.

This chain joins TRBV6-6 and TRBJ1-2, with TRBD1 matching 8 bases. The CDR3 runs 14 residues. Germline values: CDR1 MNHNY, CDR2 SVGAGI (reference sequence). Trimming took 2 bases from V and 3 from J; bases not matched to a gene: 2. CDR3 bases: TGTGCCAGCAGTTACACGGGACAGGACTATGGCTACACCTTC. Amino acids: CASSYTGQDYGYTF.

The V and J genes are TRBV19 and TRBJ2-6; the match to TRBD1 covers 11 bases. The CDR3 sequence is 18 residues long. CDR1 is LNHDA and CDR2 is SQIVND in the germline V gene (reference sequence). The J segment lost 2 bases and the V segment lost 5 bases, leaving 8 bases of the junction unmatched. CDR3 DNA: TGTGCCAGTAGTCGAGGGACAGGGGGTAGAACTGGGGCCAACGTCCTGACTTTC. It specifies CASSRGTGGRTGANVLTF.

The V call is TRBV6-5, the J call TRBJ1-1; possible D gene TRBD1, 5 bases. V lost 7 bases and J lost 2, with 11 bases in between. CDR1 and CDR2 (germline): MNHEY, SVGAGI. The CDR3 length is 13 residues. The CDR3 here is CASKTGGNTEAFF. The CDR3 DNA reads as TGTGCCAGCAAAACGGGGGGAAACACTGAAGCTTTCTTT.

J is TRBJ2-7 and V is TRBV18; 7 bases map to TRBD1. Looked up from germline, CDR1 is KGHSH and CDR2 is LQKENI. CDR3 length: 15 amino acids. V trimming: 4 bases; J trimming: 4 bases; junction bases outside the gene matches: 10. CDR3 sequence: CASSQPGGTGYEQYF. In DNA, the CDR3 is TGTGCCAGCTCACAACCAGGGGGAACGGGGTACGAGCAGTACTTC. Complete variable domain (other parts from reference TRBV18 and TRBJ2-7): NAGVMQNPRHLVRRRGQEARLRCSPMKGHSHVYWYRQLPEEGLKFMVYLQKENIIDESGMPKERFSAEFPKEGPSILRIQQVVRGDSAAYFCASSQPGGTGYEQYFGPGTRLTVT.

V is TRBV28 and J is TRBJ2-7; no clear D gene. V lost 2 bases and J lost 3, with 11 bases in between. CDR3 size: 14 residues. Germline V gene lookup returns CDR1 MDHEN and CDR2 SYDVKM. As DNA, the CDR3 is TGTGCCAGCAGTTTAGGGTTCGGAATCTACGAGCAGTACTTC. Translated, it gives CASSLGFGIYEQYF.

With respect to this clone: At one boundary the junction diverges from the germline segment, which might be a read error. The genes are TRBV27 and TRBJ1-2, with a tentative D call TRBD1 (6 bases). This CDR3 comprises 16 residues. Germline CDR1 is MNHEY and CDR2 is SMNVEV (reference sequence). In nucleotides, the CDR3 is TGTGCCAGCAGTTTAGGACAGCACATAGCTAACTATGGCCACACCTTC. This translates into CASSLGQHIANYGHTF.

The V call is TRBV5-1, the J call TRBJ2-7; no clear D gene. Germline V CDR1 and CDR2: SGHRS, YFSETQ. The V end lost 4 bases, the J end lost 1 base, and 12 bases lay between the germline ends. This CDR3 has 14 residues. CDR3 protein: CASSPSLGSYEQYF. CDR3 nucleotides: TGCGCCAGCAGCCCCTCACTGGGATCCTACGAGCAGTACTTC.

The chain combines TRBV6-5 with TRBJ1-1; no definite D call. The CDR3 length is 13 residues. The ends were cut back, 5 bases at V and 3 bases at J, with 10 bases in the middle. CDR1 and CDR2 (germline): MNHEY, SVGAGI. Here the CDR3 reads CASSKTWDTEAFF. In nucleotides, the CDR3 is TGTGCCAGCAGTAAAACTTGGGACACTGAAGCTTTCTTT.

The CDR3 region has the DNA TGTGCCAGCAGGGACAGGGAGTCCTCCTACGAGCAGTACTTC. This translates into CASRDRESSYEQYF. The chain carries TRBV27 and TRBJ2-7; the match to TRBD1 covers 8 bases. Trimming cost V 6 bases and J 0 bases; bases outside gene matches: 4. From germline, CDR1 is MNHEY and CDR2 SMNVEV (reference sequence). The CDR3 is made up of 14 amino acids.

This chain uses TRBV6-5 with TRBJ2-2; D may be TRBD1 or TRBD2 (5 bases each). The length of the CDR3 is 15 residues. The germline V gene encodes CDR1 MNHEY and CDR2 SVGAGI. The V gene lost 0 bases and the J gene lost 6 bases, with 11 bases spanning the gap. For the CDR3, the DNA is TGTGCCAGCAGTTACTCCTCGCGAGGGGCCGGGGAGCTGTTTTTT. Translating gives CASSYSSRGAGELFF.

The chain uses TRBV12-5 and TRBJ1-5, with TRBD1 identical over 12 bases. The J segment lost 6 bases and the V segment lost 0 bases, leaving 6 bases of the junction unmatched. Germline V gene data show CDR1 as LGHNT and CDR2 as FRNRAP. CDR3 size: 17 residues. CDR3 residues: CASGLVLGTGGGQPQHF. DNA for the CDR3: TGTGCTAGTGGTTTGGTACTCGGGACAGGGGGCGGTCAGCCCCAGCATTTT.

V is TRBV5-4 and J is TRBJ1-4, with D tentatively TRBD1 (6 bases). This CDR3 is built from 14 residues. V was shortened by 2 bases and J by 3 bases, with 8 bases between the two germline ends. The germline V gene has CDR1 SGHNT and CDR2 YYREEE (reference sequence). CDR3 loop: CASSLQGPNEKLFF. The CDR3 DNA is TGTGCCAGCAGCTTACAGGGCCCTAATGAAAAACTGTTTTTT.

The CDR3 region is CASSPEVQGANYGYTF. CDR3 in DNA: TGTGCCAGCAGCCCCGAGGTACAGGGGGCTAACTATGGCTACACCTTC. The chain uses TRBV5-5 and TRBJ1-2; 8 bases line up with TRBD1. Trimming at V came to 4 bases and at J to 0 bases, leaving 8 bases not matched to a gene. The V gene's germline CDR1 is SGHKS and CDR2 YYEKEE (reference sequence). The CDR3 loop spans 16 amino acids.

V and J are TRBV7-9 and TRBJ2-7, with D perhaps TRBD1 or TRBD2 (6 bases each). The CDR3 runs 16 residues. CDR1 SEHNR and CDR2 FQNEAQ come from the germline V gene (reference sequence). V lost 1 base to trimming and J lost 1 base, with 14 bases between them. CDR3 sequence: CASSLEEGRGSYEQYF. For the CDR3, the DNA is TGTGCCAGCAGCTTAGAGGAGGGTAGGGGGTCCTACGAGCAGTACTTC.

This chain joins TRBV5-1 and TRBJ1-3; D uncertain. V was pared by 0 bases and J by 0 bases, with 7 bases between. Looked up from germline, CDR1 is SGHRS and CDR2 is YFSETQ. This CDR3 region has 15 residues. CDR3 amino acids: CASSLASSSGNTIYF. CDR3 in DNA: TGCGCCAGCAGCTTGGCCAGCAGCTCTGGAAACACCATATATTTT.

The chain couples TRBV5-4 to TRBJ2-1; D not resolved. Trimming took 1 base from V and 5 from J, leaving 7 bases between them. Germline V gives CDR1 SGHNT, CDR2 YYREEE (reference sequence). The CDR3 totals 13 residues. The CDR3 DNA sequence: TGTGCCAGCAGCTTGACCCTCAACAATGAGCAGTTCTTC. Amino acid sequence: CASSLTLNNEQFF. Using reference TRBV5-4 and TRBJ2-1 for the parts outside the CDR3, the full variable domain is ETGVTQSPTHLIKTRGQQVTLRCSSQSGHNTVSWYQQALGQGPQFIFQYYREEENGRGNFPPRFSGLQFPNYSSELNVNALELDDSALYLCASSLTLNNEQFFGPGTRLTVL.